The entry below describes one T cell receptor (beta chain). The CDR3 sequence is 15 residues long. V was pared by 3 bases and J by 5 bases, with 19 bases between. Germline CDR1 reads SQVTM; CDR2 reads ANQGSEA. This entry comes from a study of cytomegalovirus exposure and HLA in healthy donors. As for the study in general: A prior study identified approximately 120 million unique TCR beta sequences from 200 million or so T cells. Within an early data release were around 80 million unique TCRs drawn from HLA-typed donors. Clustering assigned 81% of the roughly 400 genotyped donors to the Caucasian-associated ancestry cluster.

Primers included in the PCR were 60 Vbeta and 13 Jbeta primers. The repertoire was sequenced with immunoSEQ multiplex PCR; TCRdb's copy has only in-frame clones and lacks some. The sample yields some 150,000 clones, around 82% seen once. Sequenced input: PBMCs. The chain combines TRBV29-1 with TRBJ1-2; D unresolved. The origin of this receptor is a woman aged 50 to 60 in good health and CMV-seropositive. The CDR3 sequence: CSVESFPKREYGYTF. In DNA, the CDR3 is TGCAGCGTTGAGTCTTTCCCTAAACGAGAATATGGCTACACCTTC.